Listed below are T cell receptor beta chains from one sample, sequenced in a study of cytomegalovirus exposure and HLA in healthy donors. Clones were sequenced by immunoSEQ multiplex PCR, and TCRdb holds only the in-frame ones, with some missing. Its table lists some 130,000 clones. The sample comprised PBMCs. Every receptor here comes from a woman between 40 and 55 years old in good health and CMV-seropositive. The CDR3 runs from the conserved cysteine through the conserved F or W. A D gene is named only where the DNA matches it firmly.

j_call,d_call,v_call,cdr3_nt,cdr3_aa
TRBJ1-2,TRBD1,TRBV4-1,TGCGCCGTTGGACAGGGTATAGATGGCTACACCTTC,CAVGQGIDGYTF
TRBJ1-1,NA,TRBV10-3,TGTGCCATCAGTGACAGACAGCTGAACACTGAAGCTTTCTTT,CAISDRQLNTEAFF
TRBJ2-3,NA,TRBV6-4,TGTGCCAGCAGTGTTGGGGCGGGGAGCACAGATACGCAGTATTTT,CASSVGAGSTDTQYF
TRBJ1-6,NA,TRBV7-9,TGTGCCAGCAGCCCCCCCGGGTTTTATAATTCACCCCTCCACTTT,CASSPPGFYNSPLHF
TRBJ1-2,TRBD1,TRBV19,TGTGCCAGCGTCGACAGGGGTGGCTACACCTTC,CASVDRGGYTF
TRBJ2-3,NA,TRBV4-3,TGCGCCAGCAGCATAGAGGCCCCCGGGGGCACAGATACGCAGTATTTT,CASSIEAPGGTDTQYF
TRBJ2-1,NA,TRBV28,TGTGCCAGTTTCCCTAGGGGATGGAGTGAGCAGTTCTTC,CASFPRGWSEQFF
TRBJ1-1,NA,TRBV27,TGTGCCAGCAGGTGGACTGTGAACACTGAAGCTTTCTTT,CASRWTVNTEAFF
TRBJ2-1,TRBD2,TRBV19,TGTGCCAGTAGTATAGATCTAGCGGCGACCTACAATGAGCAGTTCTTC,CASSIDLAATYNEQFF
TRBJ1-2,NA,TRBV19,TGTGCCAGTAGTTCCTCCGACGGAGCCAAGGGCTACACCTTC,CASSSSDGAKGYTF
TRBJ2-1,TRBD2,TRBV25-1,TGTGCCAGCAGTGAATACGGCGGGAGTTCCGATGAGCAGTTCTTC,CASSEYGGSSDEQFF
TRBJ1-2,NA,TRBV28,TGTGCCAGCAGTGAGCTGAACAGGGTAGGATACACCTTC,CASSELNRVGYTF
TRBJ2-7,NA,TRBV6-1,TGTGCCTTGCAGTTCTCCCGCGGAAGGGAGCAGTACTTC,CALQFSRGREQYF
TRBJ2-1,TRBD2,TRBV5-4,TGTGCCAGCAGCGGGGGACTAGCGGGAGTGAATGAGCAGTTCTTC,CASSGGLAGVNEQFF
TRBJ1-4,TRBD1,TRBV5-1,TGCGCCAGCAGCTTGGCGGGGCGACAGGGGGACGAAAAACTGTTTTTT,CASSLAGRQGDEKLFF
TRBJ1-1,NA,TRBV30,TGTGCCGCAAACAGCGGGGTACTAGAAGCTTTCTTT,CAANSGVLEAFF
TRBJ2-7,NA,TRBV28,TGTGCCAGCAGGAGGGGGGGAGGGGTCGACGAGCAGTACTTC,CASRRGGGVDEQYF